Listed here are 14 T cell receptor beta chains from one sample, sequenced in a study of cytomegalovirus exposure and HLA in healthy donors. Profiled with immunoSEQ multiplex PCR; TCRdb holds only in-frame clones, not every one. Among about 260,000 clones, around 91% were seen once, and the ten largest hold 3.1%. Sequencing was done on a sample of PBMCs. Every receptor here comes from a woman younger than 45 in good health and CMV-seronegative.

The chain combines TRBV28 with TRBJ2-1, with TRBD2 identical over 7 bases. The germline V gene encodes CDR1 MDHEN and CDR2 SYDVKM. The CDR3 runs 15 residues. V trimming: 4 bases; J trimming: 9 bases; junction bases outside the gene matches: 12. Here the CDR3 DNA reads TGTGCCAGCAGTTCCAGACGGCGGGAGAGGGTTGAGCAGTTCTTC. Protein product: CASSSRRRERVEQFF.

The V and J genes are TRBV11-2 and TRBJ2-1; D gene uncertain. The V end lost 1 base, the J end lost 0 bases, and 10 bases lay between the germline ends. CDR1 is SGHAT, CDR2 FQNNGV, per germline. The CDR3 consists of 16 residues. In DNA, the CDR3 is TGTGCCAGCAGCTTAGGCCATGCCCGCTCCTACAATGAGCAGTTCTTC. Amino acid sequence: CASSLGHARSYNEQFF.

V is TRBV9 and J is TRBJ2-6; D is undetermined. In germline, CDR1 is SGDLS, CDR2 YYNGEE. CDR3 size: 17 residues. V was trimmed by 0 bases and J by 2 bases, leaving 12 bases between them. Written as DNA, the CDR3 is TGTGCCAGCAGCGTAGCTGTGGATCAGGCTGGGGCCAACGTCCTGACTTTC. Translating it yields CASSVAVDQAGANVLTF.

The chain carries TRBV4-3 and TRBJ2-7; tentatively, D is TRBD2 (6 bases). CDR1 and CDR2 from the germline V gene are LGHNA and YSLEER. The CDR3 sequence is 13 residues long. With 4 bases removed from V and 3 bases from J, the gap between germline ends came to 10 bases. The CDR3 protein is CASSRRAGYEQYF. The DNA of the CDR3 is TGCGCCAGCAGCCGGAGGGCCGGCTACGAGCAGTACTTC.

The count of this clone is one. The chain recombines TRBV9 with TRBJ1-2; weak D call: TRBD1 (6 bases). With 1 base removed from V and 2 bases from J, the gap between germline ends came to 6 bases. Germline values: CDR1 SGDLS, CDR2 YYNGEE. This CDR3 has 13 amino acids. CDR3 sequence (DNA): TGTGCCAGCAGCGTAACAGGGAACTATGGCTACACCTTC. The encoded protein is CASSVTGNYGYTF. Full variable domain (remainder filled in from reference TRBV9 and TRBJ1-2): DSGVTQTPKHLITATGQRVTLRCSPRSGDLSVYWYQQSLDQGLQFLIQYYNGEERAKGNILERFSAQQFPDLHSELNLSSLELGDSALYFCASSVTGNYGYTFGSGTRLTVV.

This clone came up once. The chain joins TRBV6-5 to TRBJ2-7, with TRBD2 matching 14 bases. This CDR3 has 15 amino acids. The V gene end was trimmed by 2 bases and the J gene end by 7 bases; junction bases not matched to a gene: 4. Germline V gives CDR1 MNHEY, CDR2 SVGAGI. The CDR3 spells CASSYRLAGGLEQYF. The CDR3, as DNA: TGTGCCAGCAGTTACCGACTAGCGGGAGGGCTGGAGCAGTACTTC.

This rearrangement joins TRBV6-5 to TRBJ1-1; no clear D. Germline V gives CDR1 MNHEY, CDR2 SVGAGI. Trimming removed 0 bases from V and 0 bases from J, with 11 bases in between. The CDR3 spans 16 residues. The CDR3 bases are TGTGCCAGCAGTTACTCTCGGGGATCCTTGAACACTGAAGCTTTCTTT. This codes for CASSYSRGSLNTEAFF.

Here the CDR3 reads CASSTDGKLFF. CDR3 in DNA: TGTGCCAGTAGTACGGACGGGAAACTGTTTTTT. This chain uses TRBV19 with TRBJ1-4; D not resolved. V was trimmed by 4 bases and J by 11 bases, leaving 8 bases between them. From germline, CDR1 is LNHDA and CDR2 SQIVND (reference sequence). This CDR3 comprises 11 residues.

The genes are TRBV5-4 and TRBJ2-7, with 13 positions matching TRBD2. V lost 4 bases to trimming and J lost 4 bases; unmatched junction nucleotides: 8. The CDR3 is made up of 16 amino acids. The germline gives CDR1 SGHNT, CDR2 YYREEE (reference sequence). CDR3 loop: CASSQTSGLAGYEQYF. The CDR3 region has the DNA TGTGCCAGCAGCCAAACCTCGGGACTAGCGGGATACGAGCAGTACTTC.

The chain couples TRBV11-1 to TRBJ1-2, with unresolved D. Germline assignment: CDR1 SGHAT and CDR2 FQDESV (reference sequence). V lost 0 bases and J 0 bases, leaving 8 bases between the germline ends. This CDR3 comprises 15 residues. The CDR3 loop reads CASSLARGANYGYTF. CDR3 DNA sequence: TGTGCCAGCAGCTTAGCGCGGGGAGCTAACTATGGCTACACCTTC.

The gene calls are TRBV27 and TRBJ2-1; TRBD1 matches 11 bases. The CDR3 length is 15 residues. The V gene's germline CDR1 is MNHEY and CDR2 SMNVEV (reference sequence). V trimming: 4 bases; J trimming: 8 bases; junction bases outside the gene matches: 7. The CDR3 DNA reads TGTGCCAGCAGTTGGTCGGGGGGACAGGGGGATGAGCAGTTCTTC. This sequence encodes CASSWSGGQGDEQFF.

This clone appeared once. The same CDR3 can be traced to other DNA sequences in this sample. The chain is built from TRBV6-1 and TRBJ1-2; no clear D gene. In germline, CDR1 is MNHNS, CDR2 SASEGT. This CDR3 region has 14 residues. V was clipped by 1 base and J by 2 bases, with 8 bases between them. The CDR3 sequence is CASSEVGGNYGYTF. The DNA of the CDR3 is TGTGCCAGCAGTGAAGTTGGAGGGAACTATGGCTACACCTTC.

Written as DNA, the CDR3 is TGTGCCAGCAGTCCCACTAGCGGGGCCTACGAGCAGTACTTC. Protein: CASSPTSGAYEQYF. V gene TRBV28 combines with J gene TRBJ2-7, with 10 bases lining up with TRBD2. Trimming at V came to 5 bases and at J to 2 bases, leaving 3 bases not matched to a gene. This CDR3 comprises 14 residues. The germline gives CDR1 MDHEN, CDR2 SYDVKM.

The count of this clone is one. The chain combines TRBV5-1 with TRBJ1-1, with a weak D call TRBD1 (5 bases). There are 19 residues in the CDR3. Deletions cut 5 bases from V and 9 bases from J, with 35 bases between. CDR1 and CDR2 from the germline V gene are SGHRS and YFSETQ. CDR3 DNA: TGCGCCAGCAGTCTGGACCGGTTACGTGGGGATGAAACAGGATGGCAAGCTTTCTTT. Its translation: CASSLDRLRGDETGWQAFF.